A selection of T cell receptor beta chains follows, all from one sample in a study of T cells in Graves' hyperthyroidism and ophthalmopathy. TCRdb redid the calling of the multiplex PCR reads with MiXCR, one entry per CDR3 protein. The repertoire holds 500,000 to 650,000 distinct CDR3 sequences, approximately 15% seen once, with about an eighth in the top ten. Sequenced material: blood. Receptors originate from a woman aged 45-65 years with Graves' ophthalmopathy. Each CDR3 is given with its conserved first and last residue. The D gene is left open where the match is weak. Some rows have no size entry. The others give once, few or many, or a class for an expanded clone.

.,TRBJ1-5,TRBV2,TRBD1,CASTSGQRNQPQHF,TGTGCCAGCACCTCGGGACAGCGCAATCAGCCCCAGCATTTT
many,TRBJ2-7,TRBV6-8,.,CASSFRAGTSYEQYF,TGTGCCAGCAGTTTCCGAGCGGGTACCTCCTACGAGCAGTACTTC
many,TRBJ1-6,TRBV7-6,TRBD1,CASSLVGGQGNRSPLHF,TGTGCCAGCAGCTTAGTCGGTGGACAGGGAAATCGTTCACCCCTCCACTTT
many,TRBJ2-5,TRBV7-9,TRBD1,CASSMTGVVETQYF,TGTGCCAGCAGCATGACAGGGGTCGTTGAGACCCAGTACTTC
many,TRBJ2-1,TRBV27,.,CASSLGGQEFF,TGTGCCAGCAGTTTGGGGGGGCAGGAGTTCTTC
.,TRBJ2-1,TRBV6-2/TRBV6-3,.,CASRSLRESPYNEQFF,TGTGCCAGCAGGTCCCTCAGGGAGTCCCCCTACAATGAGCAGTTCTTC
many,TRBJ2-7,TRBV7-2,.,CASAAGSSVTYEQYF,TGTGCCAGCGCCGCCGGGTCTAGCGTTACCTACGAGCAGTACTTC
.,TRBJ2-1,TRBV19,TRBD2,CASSMGLAGSYNEQFF,TGTGCCAGTAGCATGGGGTTAGCGGGCTCCTACAATGAGCAGTTCTTC
many,TRBJ2-5,TRBV11-2,TRBD2,CASSLGAGGPNFQETQYF,TGTGCCAGCAGCTTAGGAGCGGGAGGCCCAAATTTCCAAGAGACCCAGTACTTC
few,TRBJ2-6,TRBV6-2/TRBV6-3,TRBD1,CASSKSGQGGTGANVLTF,TGTGCCAGCAGCAAATCCGGACAGGGGGGAACTGGGGCCAACGTCCTGACTTTC
many,TRBJ1-5,TRBV20-1,.,CSARDIRSDQPQHF,TGCAGTGCTAGAGATATTCGATCGGATCAGCCCCAGCATTTT
many,TRBJ2-1,TRBV11-1,.,CASSLALSEYNEQFF,TGTGCCAGCAGCTTAGCTCTTTCGGAATACAATGAGCAGTTCTTC
few,TRBJ2-7,TRBV12-3/TRBV12-4,.,CASSNSISYEQYF,TGTGCCAGCTCCAACAGTATCTCCTACGAGCAGTACTTC
many,TRBJ2-1,TRBV18,.,CASSHSAFVSYNEQFF,TGTGCCAGCTCACATTCAGCATTTGTTTCCTACAATGAGCAGTTCTTC
.,TRBJ1-5,TRBV3-1,.,CASSQGGQGHNQPQHF,TGTGCCAGCAGCCAAGGTGGCCAGGGCCACAATCAGCCCCAGCATTTT
few,TRBJ2-7,TRBV20-1,TRBD2,CSAREGSGSIYEQYF,TGCAGTGCTAGAGAAGGTAGCGGGAGTATCTACGAGCAGTACTTC
many,TRBJ2-3,TRBV12-3/TRBV12-4,.,CASSFQRVADTQYF,TGTGCCAGCAGTTTCCAGAGGGTGGCAGATACGCAGTATTTT
.,TRBJ2-3,TRBV11-3,TRBD1,CASSPGTVRKDTQYF,TGTGCCAGCAGCCCCGGGACAGTAAGGAAAGATACGCAGTATTTT
many,TRBJ2-7,TRBV13,TRBD2,CASSVTSGRYEQYF,TGTGCCAGCAGCGTTACTAGCGGGCGCTACGAGCAGTACTTC
.,TRBJ1-2,TRBV19,.,CASSMSVGSHGYTF,TGTGCCAGTAGTATGAGCGTGGGAAGTCATGGCTACACCTTC
.,TRBJ1-1,TRBV10-3,.,CAINMGADTEAFF,TGTGCCATCAATATGGGGGCGGACACTGAAGCTTTCTTT
many,TRBJ2-3,TRBV15,.,CATSRPPGERADTQYF,TGTGCCACCAGCAGGCCCCCGGGGGAACGGGCAGATACGCAGTATTTT
few,TRBJ2-7,TRBV4-3,.,CASSQELPHGAYEQYF,TGCGCCAGCAGCCAAGAACTACCCCACGGGGCCTACGAGCAGTACTTC
many,TRBJ2-1,TRBV11-2,.,CANSLVPLGRNEQFF,TGTGCCAACAGCTTAGTCCCGCTCGGGCGCAATGAGCAGTTCTTC
many,TRBJ2-1,TRBV12-3/TRBV12-4,TRBD2,CASSLSSGRFNEQFF,TGTGCCAGCAGTTTAAGTAGCGGGAGATTTAATGAGCAGTTCTTC
.,TRBJ2-1,TRBV7-3,TRBD2,CASSAGLAGGGEQFF,TGTGCCAGCAGCGCGGGACTAGCGGGAGGGGGTGAGCAGTTCTTC
.,TRBJ2-6,TRBV19,.,CASSIPRPGAGANVLTF,TGTGCCAGTAGTATCCCCCGCCCTGGGGCTGGGGCCAACGTCCTGACTTTC
few,TRBJ2-1,TRBV7-9,TRBD2,CASSPKTSGSYNEQFF,TGTGCCAGCAGCCCAAAGACTAGCGGGAGTTACAATGAGCAGTTCTTC
few,TRBJ1-4,TRBV20-1,TRBD1,CSAKDRASEKLFF,TGCAGTGCTAAGGACAGGGCCAGTGAAAAACTGTTTTTT
many,TRBJ1-5,TRBV12-3/TRBV12-4,.,CASSSGPSQPQHF,TGTGCCAGCAGTTCCGGCCCGTCTCAGCCCCAGCATTTT
many,TRBJ2-1,TRBV28,.,CASTASTYNEQFF,TGTGCCAGCACGGCTAGCACATACAATGAGCAGTTCTTC
few,TRBJ1-4,TRBV3-2,.,CASSPQYGVPNEKLFF,TGTGCCAGCAGCCCCCAATACGGGGTGCCGAATGAAAAACTGTTTTTT
many,TRBJ2-7,TRBV28,.,CASREAADPYEQYF,TGTGCCAGCCGTGAAGCGGCGGATCCCTACGAGCAGTACTTC
many,TRBJ2-3,TRBV7-2,.,CASSKGTLVADTQYF,TGTGCCAGCAGCAAAGGGACTTTAGTAGCAGATACGCAGTATTTT
.,TRBJ1-4,TRBV14,.,CASSQYRGEKLFF,TGTGCCAGCAGCCAATATCGGGGTGAAAAACTGTTTTTT
many,TRBJ2-3,TRBV29-1,.,CSVEEAGLSTDTQYF,TGCAGCGTTGAAGAGGCGGGATTAAGCACAGATACGCAGTATTTT
.,TRBJ2-2,TRBV11-2,TRBD1,CASRDRQGGDGELFF,TGTGCCAGCAGGGACAGGCAAGGGGGTGACGGGGAGCTGTTTTTT
few,TRBJ1-3,TRBV5-1,.,CASSLALPGSGNTIYF,TGCGCCAGCAGCTTGGCTCTCCCAGGGTCTGGAAACACCATATATTTT
few,TRBJ1-4,TRBV14,.,CASSQDLPATNEKLFF,TGTGCCAGCAGCCAAGATCTTCCGGCAACTAATGAAAAACTGTTTTTT
many,TRBJ2-1,TRBV7-9,.,CASSGRQIRNNEQFF,TGTGCCAGCAGCGGGCGACAGATTCGGAACAATGAGCAGTTCTTC